This T cell receptor (beta chain) was sequenced in a study of T cell responses to AZD1222 COVID-19 vaccine. Overall study results and limits: Nearly half of spike-specific TCRs reportedly target unmutated variant regions. Donors were chiefly white British, with a greater number of females, and clonal diversity was perhaps underestimated.

Clones were sequenced by immunoSEQ multiplex PCR, and TCRdb holds only the in-frame ones, with some missing. Of under 140,000 clones listed, about 95% are singletons. About this clone itself: Antigen: not known.

The TCR was taken from an adult who received the AZD1222 COVID-19 vaccine. Sequenced material: peripheral blood, taken 28 days after the second AZD1222 dose.

As DNA, the CDR3 is TGTGCCAGCAGCAGGGTTCATGGGGGCTACACCTTC. It translates to CASSRVHGGYTF. The chain couples TRBV11-3 to TRBJ1-2; unclear D gene. The CDR3 has 12 residues. The V end lost 5 bases, the J end lost 8 bases, and 12 bases lay between the germline ends. Germline assignment: CDR1 SGHNT and CDR2 YENEEA.